What follows are 5 T cell receptor beta chains derived from one specimen sequenced in a study of shared clonotypes between healthy human individuals. TCRdb keeps only in-frame clones here, not all; method: immunoSEQ multiplex PCR. The sample lists approximately 350,000 clones, approximately 79% occurring once. Sample: memory CD4+ T cells sorted from blood. Subset of the sample: CD45RA-negative fraction. These receptors all come from a man younger than 45 in good health.

There are a few counts of this clone. The V and J genes are TRBV18 and TRBJ1-1; maybe TRBD1 (6 bases). The CDR3 totals 14 residues. V was pared by 3 bases and J by 5 bases, with 13 bases between. Germline V gives CDR1 KGHSH, CDR2 LQKENI. The chain's CDR3 is CASSPGGAQTEAFF. CDR3 nucleotide sequence: TGTGCCAGCTCACCTGGGGGGGCGCAGACTGAAGCTTTCTTT.

Only one count was recorded for this clone. The genes are TRBV5-5 and TRBJ2-5; D gene uncertain. The CDR3 is made up of 13 amino acids. CDR1 and CDR2 from the germline V gene are SGHKS and YYEKEE (reference sequence). V dropped 2 bases and J dropped 2 bases, with 7 bases sitting between them. The CDR3 DNA reads TGTGCCAGCAGCTTCCGACGGCAAGAGACCCAGTACTTC. Protein sequence: CASSFRRQETQYF.

V is TRBV7-9 and J is TRBJ2-5; tentative D call: TRBD1 (5 bases). V lost 5 bases and J lost 0, with 16 bases in between. Germline V gives CDR1 SEHNR, CDR2 FQNEAQ (reference sequence). The CDR3 spans 16 residues. The CDR3 nucleotides read TGTGCCAGCAGCACTGGTCCGTTCAGGGACCAAGAGACCCAGTACTTC. Translating it yields CASSTGPFRDQETQYF. Full variable domain (remainder filled in from reference TRBV7-9 and TRBJ2-5): DTGVSQNPRHKITKRGQNVTFRCDPISEHNRLYWYRQTLGQGPEFLTYFQNEAQLEKSRLLSDRFSAERPKGSFSTLEIQRTEQGDSAMYLCASSTGPFRDQETQYFGPGTRLLVL.

The rearrangement links TRBV27 to TRBJ2-6, with 8 bases fitting TRBD1. The CDR3 contains 17 residues. The junction had 4 bases not matched to a gene; V was cut back by 2 bases and J by 1 base. Germline CDR1 reads MNHEY; CDR2 reads SMNVEV (reference sequence). CDR3: CASSLGRGRSGANVLTF. DNA for the CDR3: TGTGCCAGCAGTTTAGGCAGGGGGCGGTCTGGGGCCAACGTCCTGACTTTC.

This chain connects TRBV13 to TRBJ2-7, with TRBD2 matching over 14 bases. This CDR3 spans 19 amino acids. Losses at the gene ends were 2 bases for V and 3 bases for J; bases not matched to a gene: 12. The germline V gene has CDR1 PRHDT and CDR2 FYEKMQ (reference sequence). CDR3 nucleotides: TGTGCCAGCAGCTTACTTCCAGGACTAGCGGGAGGTTGGGGCTACGAGCAGTACTTC. This translates into CASSLLPGLAGGWGYEQYF.